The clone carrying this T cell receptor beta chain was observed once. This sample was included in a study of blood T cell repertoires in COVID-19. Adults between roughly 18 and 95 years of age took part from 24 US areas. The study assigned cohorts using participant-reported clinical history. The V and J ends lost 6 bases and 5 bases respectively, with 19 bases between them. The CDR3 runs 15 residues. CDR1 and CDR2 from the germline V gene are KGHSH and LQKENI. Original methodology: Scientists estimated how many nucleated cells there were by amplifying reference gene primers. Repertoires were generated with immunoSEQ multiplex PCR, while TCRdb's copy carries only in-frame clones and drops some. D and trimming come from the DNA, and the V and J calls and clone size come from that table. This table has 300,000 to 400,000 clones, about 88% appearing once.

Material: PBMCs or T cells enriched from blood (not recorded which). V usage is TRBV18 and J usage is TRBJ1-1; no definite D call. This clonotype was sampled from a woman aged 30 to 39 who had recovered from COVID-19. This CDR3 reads CASSVTAEMRTEAFF. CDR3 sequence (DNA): TGTGCCAGCTCGGTGACGGCAGAAATGAGGACTGAAGCTTTCTTT. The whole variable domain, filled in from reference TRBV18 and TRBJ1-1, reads NAGVMQNPRHLVRRRGQEARLRCSPMKGHSHVYWYRQLPEEGLKFMVYLQKENIIDESGMPKERFSAEFPKEGPSILRIQQVVRGDSAAYFCASSVTAEMRTEAFFGQGTRLTVV.